Listed below are T cell receptor beta chains from one sample, sequenced in a study of shared clonotypes between healthy human individuals. TCRdb keeps only in-frame clones here, not all; method: immunoSEQ multiplex PCR. The profile shows about 520,000 clones, approximately 78% of them singletons. The sample comprised PBMCs. The receptors derive from a woman in her thirties or forties in good health. Some clones in this sample may be carry-over from other donors' samples. Both conserved end residues are part of each CDR3. The D gene is left open where the match is weak. Some rows have no size entry. The others give once, few or many, or a class for an expanded clone.

J gene: TRBJ1-2; D gene: -; CDR3 length: 14; V gene: TRBV30; clone size: -; CDR3 protein: CAWSADPEVDGYTF; CDR3 DNA: TGTGCCTGGAGTGCGGACCCTGAGGTCGATGGCTACACCTTC
J gene: TRBJ2-7; D gene: TRBD1; CDR3 length: 16; V gene: TRBV6-6; clone size: -; CDR3 protein: CASSYLGTERFDEQYF; CDR3 DNA: TGTGCCAGCAGTTACCTTGGGACAGAAAGGTTCGACGAGCAGTACTTC
J gene: TRBJ2-2; D gene: TRBD2; CDR3 length: 16; V gene: TRBV6-4; clone size: many; CDR3 protein: CASSDSNSGDTGELFF; CDR3 DNA: TGTGCCAGCAGTGACTCGAATAGCGGGGACACCGGGGAGCTGTTTTTT
J gene: TRBJ1-4; D gene: -; CDR3 length: 15; V gene: TRBV2; clone size: -; CDR3 protein: CASSPSFATNEKLFF; CDR3 DNA: TGTGCCAGCAGTCCGTCGTTTGCAACTAATGAAAAACTGTTTTTT
J gene: TRBJ2-2; D gene: TRBD1; CDR3 length: 16; V gene: TRBV6-4; clone size: many; CDR3 protein: CASSDSGQGAGGELFF; CDR3 DNA: TGTGCCAGCAGTGATTCTGGACAGGGGGCCGGCGGGGAGCTGTTTTTT
J gene: TRBJ2-7; D gene: TRBD1; CDR3 length: 14; V gene: TRBV7-9; clone size: -; CDR3 protein: CASSFQDRGYEQYF; CDR3 DNA: TGTGCCAGCAGCTTCCAAGACAGGGGCTACGAGCAGTACTTC
J gene: TRBJ2-1; D gene: -; CDR3 length: 9; V gene: TRBV29-1; clone size: -; CDR3 protein: CSVDVEQFF; CDR3 DNA: TGCAGCGTTGACGTAGAGCAGTTCTTC
J gene: TRBJ1-1; D gene: -; CDR3 length: 15; V gene: TRBV6-5; clone size: few; CDR3 protein: CASSNNRELNTEAFF; CDR3 DNA: TGTGCCAGCAGTAATAACAGGGAGTTGAACACTGAAGCTTTCTTT
J gene: TRBJ2-1; D gene: -; CDR3 length: 15; V gene: TRBV5-8; clone size: -; CDR3 protein: CASSWSGTQYNEQFF; CDR3 DNA: TGTGCCAGCAGCTGGTCCGGGACACAATACAATGAGCAGTTCTTC
J gene: TRBJ2-3; D gene: TRBD2; CDR3 length: 16; V gene: TRBV5-1; clone size: -; CDR3 protein: CASSVHRAGGRDTQYF; CDR3 DNA: TGCGCCAGCAGCGTCCATCGAGCGGGAGGGCGAGATACGCAGTATTTT
J gene: TRBJ2-3; D gene: TRBD2; CDR3 length: 20; V gene: TRBV5-3; clone size: -; CDR3 protein: CARSLGGHRQTSGNTDTQYF; CDR3 DNA: TGTGCCAGAAGCTTGGGAGGACATCGGCAGACTAGCGGTAACACAGATACGCAGTATTTT
J gene: TRBJ2-7; D gene: -; CDR3 length: 15; V gene: TRBV6-5; clone size: -; CDR3 protein: CASSYAMTGSYEQYF; CDR3 DNA: TGTGCCAGCAGTTACGCGATGACAGGATCCTACGAGCAGTACTTC
J gene: TRBJ2-5; D gene: -; CDR3 length: 14; V gene: TRBV18; clone size: -; CDR3 protein: CASSPPGGGETQYF; CDR3 DNA: TGTGCCAGCTCACCACCGGGCGGCGGGGAGACCCAGTACTTC
J gene: TRBJ2-1; D gene: -; CDR3 length: 16; V gene: TRBV10-1; clone size: -; CDR3 protein: CASSESRGSSYNEQFF; CDR3 DNA: TGCGCCAGCAGTGAGTCAAGAGGGAGCTCCTACAATGAGCAGTTCTTC
J gene: TRBJ1-1; D gene: -; CDR3 length: 17; V gene: TRBV18; clone size: once; CDR3 protein: CASSPFQGMGLNTEAFF; CDR3 DNA: TGTGCCAGCTCACCATTTCAGGGAATGGGACTGAACACTGAAGCTTTCTTT
J gene: TRBJ2-3; D gene: -; CDR3 length: 14; V gene: TRBV6-1; clone size: once; CDR3 protein: CASTPGTQPGTQYF; CDR3 DNA: TGTGCCAGCACCCCGGGGACTCAGCCCGGTACGCAGTATTTT
J gene: TRBJ2-2; D gene: TRBD2; CDR3 length: 15; V gene: TRBV11-2; clone size: -; CDR3 protein: CASSFSASGTGELFF; CDR3 DNA: TGTGCCAGCAGCTTCTCCGCTAGCGGGACCGGGGAGCTGTTTTTT
J gene: TRBJ2-7; D gene: -; CDR3 length: 14; V gene: TRBV28; clone size: -; CDR3 protein: CASSSIGPTYEQYF; CDR3 DNA: TGTGCCAGCAGTTCCATAGGGCCCACCTACGAGCAGTACTTC
J gene: TRBJ1-5; D gene: -; CDR3 length: 14; V gene: TRBV21-1; clone size: -; CDR3 protein: CASSMAGGNQPQHF; CDR3 DNA: TGTGCCAGCAGCATGGCAGGGGGGAATCAGCCCCAGCATTTT
J gene: TRBJ2-5; D gene: TRBD2; CDR3 length: 17; V gene: TRBV27; clone size: -; CDR3 protein: CASSPLGGSGIQETQYF; CDR3 DNA: TGTGCCAGCAGTCCTTTGGGTGGTAGCGGGATACAAGAGACCCAGTACTTC
J gene: TRBJ2-1; D gene: TRBD2; CDR3 length: 15; V gene: TRBV4-3; clone size: -; CDR3 protein: CASSQETSDYNEQFF; CDR3 DNA: TGCGCCAGCAGCCAAGAGACTAGCGACTACAATGAGCAGTTCTTC
J gene: TRBJ2-2; D gene: -; CDR3 length: 13; V gene: TRBV7-2; clone size: many; CDR3 protein: CASSSDFAGELFF; CDR3 DNA: TGTGCCAGCAGCTCAGATTTTGCCGGGGAGCTGTTTTTT
J gene: TRBJ2-7; D gene: TRBD1; CDR3 length: 14; V gene: TRBV7-6; clone size: -; CDR3 protein: CASSAGTGSYEQYF; CDR3 DNA: TGTGCCAGCAGCGCGGGGACAGGGAGCTACGAGCAGTACTTC
J gene: TRBJ2-7; D gene: -; CDR3 length: 14; V gene: TRBV27; clone size: few; CDR3 protein: CASSLNGSPYEQYF; CDR3 DNA: TGTGCCAGCAGTTTAAACGGGAGTCCCTACGAGCAGTACTTC
J gene: TRBJ1-2; D gene: -; CDR3 length: 15; V gene: TRBV4-1; clone size: -; CDR3 protein: CASSQGGATPYGYTF; CDR3 DNA: TGCGCCAGCAGCCAAGGGGGGGCGACCCCCTATGGCTACACCTTC
J gene: TRBJ2-7; D gene: TRBD2; CDR3 length: 13; V gene: TRBV19; clone size: -; CDR3 protein: CASNSWTSGRMYF; CDR3 DNA: TGTGCCAGTAACTCTTGGACTAGCGGGAGGATGTACTTC
J gene: TRBJ2-3; D gene: -; CDR3 length: 15; V gene: TRBV6-6; clone size: -; CDR3 protein: CASTLFWGGTDTQYF; CDR3 DNA: TGTGCCAGCACCCTCTTTTGGGGCGGCACAGATACGCAGTATTTT
J gene: TRBJ2-7; D gene: TRBD1; CDR3 length: 14; V gene: TRBV28; clone size: -; CDR3 protein: CASSFDRGLGEQYF; CDR3 DNA: TGTGCCAGCAGTTTCGACAGGGGGCTAGGCGAGCAGTACTTC
J gene: TRBJ2-7; D gene: TRBD2; CDR3 length: 14; V gene: TRBV11-2; clone size: once; CDR3 protein: CASSVGREGYEQYF; CDR3 DNA: TGTGCCAGCAGCGTTGGGCGGGAGGGCTACGAGCAGTACTTC
J gene: TRBJ2-3; D gene: -; CDR3 length: 14; V gene: TRBV27; clone size: -; CDR3 protein: CASSLNRGTDTQYF; CDR3 DNA: TGTGCCAGCAGTTTAAACAGAGGCACAGATACGCAGTATTTT
J gene: TRBJ2-7; D gene: -; CDR3 length: 14; V gene: TRBV29-1; clone size: -; CDR3 protein: CSVVREVGTYEQYF; CDR3 DNA: TGCAGCGTTGTTCGAGAAGTCGGCACCTACGAGCAGTACTTC
J gene: TRBJ2-7; D gene: -; CDR3 length: 13; V gene: TRBV19; clone size: -; CDR3 protein: CASSNSPGSFQYF; CDR3 DNA: TGTGCCAGTAGTAACTCCCCGGGGAGTTTTCAGTACTTC
J gene: TRBJ2-5; D gene: TRBD2; CDR3 length: 18; V gene: TRBV5-1; clone size: -; CDR3 protein: CASSLVRASGLYQETQYF; CDR3 DNA: TGCGCCAGCAGCTTGGTAAGGGCTAGCGGGCTATACCAAGAGACCCAGTACTTC
J gene: TRBJ2-3; D gene: TRBD2; CDR3 length: 14; V gene: TRBV10-3; clone size: -; CDR3 protein: CAISGLAGPDTQYF; CDR3 DNA: TGTGCCATCAGTGGTTTAGCGGGACCAGATACGCAGTATTTT
J gene: TRBJ2-7; D gene: -; CDR3 length: 14; V gene: TRBV23-1; clone size: -; CDR3 protein: CASSRLLRGYEQYF; CDR3 DNA: TGCGCCAGCAGCCGTCTCCTTAGGGGGTACGAGCAGTACTTC
J gene: TRBJ2-3; D gene: -; CDR3 length: 16; V gene: TRBV28; clone size: -; CDR3 protein: CASKEGASGSTDTQYF; CDR3 DNA: TGTGCCAGCAAGGAGGGGGCTAGCGGTAGCACAGATACGCAGTATTTT
J gene: TRBJ2-1; D gene: -; CDR3 length: 14; V gene: TRBV28; clone size: -; CDR3 protein: CASSPPRWANEQFF; CDR3 DNA: TGTGCCAGCAGTCCCCCCCGTTGGGCGAATGAGCAGTTCTTC
J gene: TRBJ2-3; D gene: TRBD2; CDR3 length: 18; V gene: TRBV7-3; clone size: once; CDR3 protein: CASSFQGSGLAGVDTQYF; CDR3 DNA: TGTGCCAGCAGCTTTCAAGGATCGGGACTAGCGGGAGTCGATACGCAGTATTTT
J gene: TRBJ2-2; D gene: TRBD2; CDR3 length: 17; V gene: TRBV9; clone size: -; CDR3 protein: CASSVLSGTSGTGELFF; CDR3 DNA: TGTGCCAGCAGCGTTTTGTCCGGGACTAGCGGAACCGGGGAGCTGTTTTTT
J gene: TRBJ1-2; D gene: TRBD1; CDR3 length: 14; V gene: TRBV19; clone size: -; CDR3 protein: CASSTRQGLYGYTF; CDR3 DNA: TGTGCCAGTAGTACACGACAGGGTCTCTATGGCTACACCTTC
J gene: TRBJ2-7; D gene: TRBD1; CDR3 length: 14; V gene: TRBV27; clone size: many; CDR3 protein: CASSLKGGWYEQYF; CDR3 DNA: TGTGCCAGCAGTTTAAAAGGGGGCTGGTACGAGCAGTACTTC
J gene: TRBJ2-7; D gene: -; CDR3 length: 16; V gene: TRBV11-3; clone size: -; CDR3 protein: CASSRLGRGAPYEQYF; CDR3 DNA: TGTGCCAGCAGCCGGCTGGGACGCGGGGCCCCCTACGAGCAGTACTTC
J gene: TRBJ2-5; D gene: TRBD2; CDR3 length: 18; V gene: TRBV27; clone size: -; CDR3 protein: CASRRGLAGGTFQETQYF; CDR3 DNA: TGTGCCAGCAGACGAGGACTAGCGGGAGGCACATTCCAAGAGACCCAGTACTTC
J gene: TRBJ2-7; D gene: -; CDR3 length: 15; V gene: TRBV7-8; clone size: -; CDR3 protein: CASSLESFSSYEQYF; CDR3 DNA: TGTGCCAGCAGCTTAGAGTCCTTTAGCTCCTACGAGCAGTACTTC